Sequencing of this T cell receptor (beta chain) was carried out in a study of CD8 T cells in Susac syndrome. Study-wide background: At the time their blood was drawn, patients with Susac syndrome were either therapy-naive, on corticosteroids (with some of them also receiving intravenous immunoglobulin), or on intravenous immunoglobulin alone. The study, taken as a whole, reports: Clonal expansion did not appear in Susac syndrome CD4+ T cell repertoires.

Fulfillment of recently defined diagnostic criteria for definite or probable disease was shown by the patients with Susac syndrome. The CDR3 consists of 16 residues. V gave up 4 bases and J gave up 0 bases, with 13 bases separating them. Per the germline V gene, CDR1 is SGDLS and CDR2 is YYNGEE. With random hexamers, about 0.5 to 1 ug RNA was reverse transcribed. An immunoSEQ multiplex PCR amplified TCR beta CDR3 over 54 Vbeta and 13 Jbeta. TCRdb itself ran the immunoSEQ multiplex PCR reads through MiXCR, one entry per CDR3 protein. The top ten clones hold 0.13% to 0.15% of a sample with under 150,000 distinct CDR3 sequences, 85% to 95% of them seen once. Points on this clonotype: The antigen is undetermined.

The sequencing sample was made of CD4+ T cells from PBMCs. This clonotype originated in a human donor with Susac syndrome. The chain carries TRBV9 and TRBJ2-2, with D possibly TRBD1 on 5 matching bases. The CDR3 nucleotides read TGTGCCAGCAGCAAACAGACAGCCTCGAACACCGGGGAGCTGTTTTTT. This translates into CASSKQTASNTGELFF.